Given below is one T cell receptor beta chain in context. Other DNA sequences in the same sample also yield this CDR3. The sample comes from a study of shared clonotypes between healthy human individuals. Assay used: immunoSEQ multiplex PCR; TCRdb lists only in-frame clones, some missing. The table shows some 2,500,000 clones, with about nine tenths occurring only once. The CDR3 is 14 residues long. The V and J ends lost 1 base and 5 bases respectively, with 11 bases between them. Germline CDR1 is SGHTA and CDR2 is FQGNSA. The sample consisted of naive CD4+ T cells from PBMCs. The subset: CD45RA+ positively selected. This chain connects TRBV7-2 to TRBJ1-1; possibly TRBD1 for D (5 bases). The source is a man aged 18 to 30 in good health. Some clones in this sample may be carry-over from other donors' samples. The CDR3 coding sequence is TGTGCCAGCAGCTTAGTTGGGGGACGAACTGAAGCTTTCTTT. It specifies CASSLVGGRTEAFF.